This T cell receptor beta chain was sequenced during a study of Tregs in tolerant kidney transplant recipients. Whole-study results and caveats: Few patients were studied, so findings need validation in larger groups. Biological reproducibility was not directly addressed in this study.

Produced via immunoSEQ multiplex PCR; TCRdb's table is partial and in-frame only. The sample records approximately 260,000 clones, around 81% being singletons. Germline trimming cut 4 bases from V and 5 bases from J; bases unmatched to any gene: 4. Germline values: CDR1 SGHRS, CDR2 YFSETQ. The CDR3 covers 13 residues. This clone was seen only a few times. The antigen is not known. The gene calls are TRBV5-1 and TRBJ2-5; 8 bases match TRBD1. Material: CD4+ T cells from blood. The origin of this receptor is a human donor in good health. For the CDR3, the DNA is TGCGCCAGCAGCCCGGGACAGGAGGAGACCCAGTACTTC. The encoded protein is CASSPGQEETQYF.